The 18 T cell receptor beta chains listed next were all sequenced from one sample in a study of monozygotic twins with inflammatory bowel disease. TCRdb reworked the 5' RACE reads into one entry per CDR3 protein, no DNA. Recorded here are just over 300,000 distinct CDR3 sequences; the top ten clones represent 5.6%. Sequencing was done on a sample of blood. These receptors were collected from a human donor with ulcerative colitis or Crohn's disease, or a healthy co-twin of an affected twin (not recorded which).

The chain carries TRBV5-4 and TRBJ2-5. The CDR3 is 12 amino acids. Germline CDR1 is SGHNT and CDR2 is YYREEE (reference sequence). CDR3 protein: CASSLDLAFRVF.

The gene calls are TRBV11-2 and TRBJ2-1. The CDR3 has 14 amino acids. The germline CDR1 and CDR2 sequences are SGHAT and FQNNGV. The CDR3 region is CASSLDESRGEQFF. Using reference TRBV11-2 and TRBJ2-1 for the parts outside the CDR3, the full variable domain is EAGVAQSPRYKIIEKRQSVAFWCNPISGHATLYWYQQILGQGPKLLIQFQNNGVVDDSQLPKDRFSAERLKGVDSTLKIQPAKLEDSAVYLCASSLDESRGEQFFGPGTRLTVL.

The chain is built from TRBV5-4 and TRBJ2-7; TCRdb proposes TRBD1, but this gene call is untestable without DNA. This CDR3 contains 14 residues. Germline V lookup: CDR1 SGHNT, CDR2 YYREEE (reference sequence). The CDR3 sequence: CASSGGGASYEQYF.

This rearrangement joins TRBV7-9 to TRBJ1-1; the TRBD1 assignment by TCRdb is unverifiable without DNA. CDR3 length: 15 amino acids. Germline lookup yields CDR1 SEHNR and CDR2 FQNEAQ (reference sequence). The CDR3 reads CASSPDRTMNTEAFF.

The chain employs TRBV4-3 and TRBJ2-1; TCRdb's D gene call, TRBD1, goes unchecked for lack of DNA. The germline V gene has CDR1 LGHNA and CDR2 YSLEER. This CDR3 has 14 amino acids. Here the CDR3 reads CASSQSRGANEQFF.

The chain couples TRBV4-3 to TRBJ2-4. Germline loops: CDR1 LGHNA, CDR2 YSLEER. The CDR3 has 16 residues. The CDR3 is CASSPRQGYGENIQYF.

The genes are TRBV7-9 and TRBJ2-2; TCRdb proposes TRBD1, but this gene call is untestable without DNA. The CDR3 extends over 14 amino acids. Germline V gene lookup returns CDR1 SEHNR and CDR2 FQNEAQ (reference sequence). This CDR3 reads CASSLSSGSGELFF.

The J gene is TRBJ2-7, the V gene TRBV30; TCRdb's D call, TRBD1, is unchecked because there is no DNA. CDR1 is GTSNPN and CDR2 is SVGIG in the germline V gene (reference sequence). This CDR3 has 16 amino acids. The CDR3 loop is CAWSVYGQSLSYEQYF.

The CDR3 is CASRRTGSAIYF. V and J are TRBV2 and TRBJ1-3; TCRdb proposes TRBD1, but this gene call is untestable without DNA. This CDR3 region has 12 residues. The V gene's germline CDR1 is SNHLY and CDR2 FYNNEI. Combining the CDR3 with reference TRBV2 and TRBJ1-3 gives the whole variable domain EPEVTQTPSHQVTQMGQEVILRCVPISNHLYFYWYRQILGQKVEFLVSFYNNEISEKSEIFDDQFSVERPDGSNFTLKIRSTKLEDSAMYFCASRRTGSAIYFGEGSWLTVV.

The J gene is TRBJ2-1, the V gene TRBV6-1; TCRdb indicates TRBD2, and absent DNA this call remains unverified. The CDR3 runs to 16 residues. Looked up from germline, CDR1 is MNHNS and CDR2 is SASEGT. This chain's CDR3 is CASTTSGSSSYNEQFF.

This rearrangement joins TRBV28 to TRBJ2-3. CDR1 MDHEN and CDR2 SYDVKM come from the germline V gene. The CDR3 consists of 13 residues. Here the CDR3 reads CASRLPSTDTQYF.

CDR3: CASRNPLPGDQETQYF. The J gene is TRBJ2-5, the V gene TRBV12-2; lacking DNA, the TRBD1 call made by TCRdb goes unchecked. TRBV12-2 is listed as a pseudogene. This CDR3 comprises 16 residues.

This chain joins TRBV3-1 and TRBJ2-5; as DNA is missing, the TRBD1 call by TCRdb cannot be tested. The CDR3 spans 13 residues. Per the germline V gene, CDR1 is LGHDT and CDR2 is YNNKEL (reference sequence). The CDR3 sequence is CASSQDPPETQYF.

This chain connects TRBV6-1 to TRBJ1-1; absent DNA, TCRdb's TRBD1 call cannot be checked. Germline lookup yields CDR1 MNHNS and CDR2 SASEGT. This CDR3 region has 17 residues. This CDR3 reads CASKVWGGAGTSTEAFF.

The chain is built from TRBV25-1 and TRBJ2-7; the TCRdb call, TRBD1, lacks DNA for checking. The germline V gene has CDR1 MGHDK and CDR2 SYGVNS. The CDR3 loop spans 15 amino acids. The CDR3: CASSVERGGTYEQYF.

The V gene is TRBV18, the J gene TRBJ2-4; TCRdb lists TRBD1, though no DNA is available to test this call. There are 14 residues in the CDR3. Germline loops: CDR1 KGHSH, CDR2 LQKENI. CDR3 sequence reads: CASSPPNTGGIQYF.

The chain carries TRBV20-1 and TRBJ1-5; TCRdb outputs TRBD1, but without DNA this stays unchecked. CDR3 length: 14 residues. Per the germline V gene, CDR1 is DFQATT and CDR2 is SNEGSKA (reference sequence). The CDR3: CSAEDRYSNQPQHF.

CDR3 sequence: CASSLEGDSQPQHF. The chain couples TRBV12-3 or TRBV12-4 to TRBJ1-5; with no DNA, the TCRdb D assignment of TRBD1 cannot be verified. The CDR3 length is 14 residues.